This T cell receptor (beta chain) was identified in a study of cytomegalovirus exposure and HLA in healthy donors. Primers for the PCR totalled 60 Vbeta and 13 Jbeta. As processed by the authors: Approximately 87 million unique TCR beta chains, 9.5 million to 14 million shared, were counted in a later analysis. Repertoires were generated with immunoSEQ multiplex PCR, while TCRdb's copy carries only in-frame clones and drops some. V, J and clone size reflect that table, while D and trimming were determined from the DNA. The sample yields about 180,000 clones, more than 65% seen once. Study findings and constraints: Among TCR beta chains, those listed as cytomegalovirus-associated numbered over 150. Earlier results showed most TCR beta V segments being productive about 87% or about 30% of the time. Later analysis placed DRB1 highest and HLA-C lowest in TCR association rates, which differed by HLA locus.

Comments on this clone: As yet, its antigen is unknown.

The germline V gene encodes CDR1 SGHDT and CDR2 YYEEEE. The CDR3 spans 16 residues. Trimming cost V 0 bases and J 2 bases; bases outside gene matches: 5. The receptor was isolated from a woman aged 45-65 years in good health and CMV-seronegative. The sequenced sample was PBMCs. The V call is TRBV5-6, the J call TRBJ2-3, with 8 nucleotides matching TRBD1. In DNA, the CDR3 is TGTGCCAGCAGCTTGGAGACAGGGGCAAACACAGATACGCAGTATTTT. Encoded protein: CASSLETGANTDTQYF.